This T cell receptor (beta chain) appears in the sequencing data of a study of cytomegalovirus exposure and HLA in healthy donors (TCRdb year 2017). With respect to the entire study: An earlier analysis of about 560 of the donors reported about 260 Gb of sequence data and around 100 million unique TCR beta sequences obtained from around 170 million T cells. A separate validation cohort of approximately 130 different subjects was used in addition to the roughly 670-subject first cohort. Donor age, sex, ethnicity and CMV serostatus were collected together with the repertoire data. Among some 400 genotyped donors of the cohort, an average of approximately 240,000 unique TCR beta nucleotide sequences was sequenced per donor, of which approximately 19% were non-productive. The study was designed to test whether signatures of past pathogen exposure could be identified by cataloging public T cell receptors. Of the approximately 400 genotyped donors, 65% to 90% fell in the genetic ancestry cluster associated with self-reported Caucasian donors. Because of strong linkage in the cohort, roughly five DR-DQ haplotypes were treated as single units for association and clustering. An earlier analysis of fewer than 700 of the donors applied high-throughput TCR beta sequencing to assess whether each TCR beta V gene segment acted as functional or pseudogenic. A later analysis re-examined previously published TCR beta repertoires from around 670 donors and added high-resolution HLA genotyping to investigate patterns of TCR occurrence. Using immunosequencing, the study profiled T cell repertoires from 640 or so subjects and related those repertoires to cytomegalovirus serostatus. Every repertoire in the discovery cohort had been generated on one and the same sequencing platform. To predict cytomegalovirus infection status, the study combined high-throughput TCR immunosequencing, statistical association of individual TCRs with disease status, and machine learning. In a later genetic analysis, genome-wide SNP genotypes for about three fifths of the roughly 670 donors were used, and that subset was treated as a discovery cohort. HLA typing included class I and class II loci at four-digit resolution. The number of typed donors differed by locus: about 620-640 for A, B, C, DRB1 and DQB1; approximately 520 for DQA1; around 580 for DPA1; and roughly 470 for DPB1. Rather than using new phenotypic data, the later analysis identified candidate immune exposures from TCR beta sequences and from how often those sequences occurred across donors. An early release covering more than 500 HLA-typed donors comprised roughly 300 gigabases of sequencing data and roughly 85 million unique TCR sequences. Here is what the overall study found, with its caveats: A further reported finding was that TCR beta sequences accurately predicted the HLA-A and HLA-B alleles for most subjects in the first cohort. In this cohort, only TCR beta chains were sequenced, and detectable features were limited by the absence of alpha or paired-chain data. Because counts were too low, about 18 rarely observed V segments, including chromosome 9 orphons, were excluded from the earlier analysis of around 640 of the donors. A few of the identified cytomegalovirus-associated TCR beta chains were confirmed in vitro to be specific for cytomegalovirus antigens. Correlated functional status among segregating V segments might be attributable to linkage disequilibrium, but an unknown experimental factor could not be ruled out. Because HLA typing was missing for some donors at each locus, association tests included only the typed subset. In a later analysis, most CMV-associated TCR beta chains were found to appear HLA-restricted, with HLA associations seemingly driven largely by CMV exposure. Sequencing depth was assumed to be roughly uniform across donors in the presence/absence analyses, though that assumption may not hold. A later genetic analysis reported fewer N-insertions in productive TCRs among donors in an Asian-associated ancestry cluster than the roughly 640-donor mean. The 87-base-pair reads could not distinguish some IMGT-functional V segments, including TRBV6-2 and TRBV6-3, so those segments were excluded. A group of highly shared sequence variants was considered likely to be a technical artifact of the sequencing pipeline. At a false discovery rate of 0.05, a later analysis linked fewer than 20,000 TCR beta sequences to specific HLA alleles. While some public TCRs were present in many individuals, most TCR sequences turned up only very rarely across donors. The authors suggested that the approach could potentially be extended to other disease states and immunological phenotypes. When HLA alleles, especially DR and DQ, strongly co-occurred, attributing TCR associations to individual alleles was difficult. Compared with equally common non-associated chains, HLA-associated TCR beta chains in a later analysis were more clonally expanded and had lower generation probabilities. Cytomegalovirus status was reported to be diagnosed by the classifier with high specificity and sensitivity in both the original and validation cohorts. CMV serostatus was the only immune exposure information available for the cohort. In a later analysis, several top co-occurrence clusters were reported to appear linked to parvovirus B19, influenza, CMV and Epstein-Barr virus. In a later analysis, TCR association rates were found to vary across HLA loci, with the most associated TCRs seen for DRB1 alleles and the fewest for HLA-C alleles. In a later genetic analysis, a missense DCLRE1C variant was associated with V-gene and J-gene trimming of TCR beta chains, and the association was replicated in an independent cohort. In an earlier analysis of some 550 of the donors, most TCR beta V segments were observed in productive rearrangements about 90% or about 30% of the time, broadly matching IMGT annotations. The study gave a list of some 150 TCR beta chains associated with cytomegalovirus.

The cohort comprised some 700 healthy bone marrow donors. Cohort members were all nominally healthy when sampled, although unrecorded immune exposures were likely present. The donor tested CMV seropositive, placing the donor among the roughly 300 seropositive members of the cohort. Each donor provided a peripheral blood sample, and peripheral blood mononuclear cells were used for TCR beta sequencing. The Qiagen DNeasy Blood Extraction Kit was used to extract genomic DNA from the blood cell samples. On this clone itself: The specificity of this receptor is unknown. One base away there is no much larger clone; base qualities are not given.

Library generation was performed with the immunoSEQ multiplex PCR assay. For the multiplex PCR, a mixture combining 60 forward primers for TCR Vbeta segments and 13 reverse primers for TCR Jbeta segments was used. The CDR3 region of rearranged TCR beta genes was amplified from genomic DNA with a multiplex PCR assay. On the Illumina HiSeq System, the amplified TCR beta libraries were sequenced as 87-base-pair reads. The authors' pipeline ran thus. A later analysis tallied roughly 80 million unique TCR beta chains across the 666 repertoires, and approximately 11 million of those chains were shared by two or more donors. A nearest-neighbor algorithm error-corrected the raw reads and collapsed the reads into unique sequences, merging closely related sequences to remove PCR and sequencing errors. V, D and J gene segments were assigned by aligning CDR3 sequences to IMGT reference sequences. For a sequence to be retained, a match of at least six nucleotides to both a V gene segment and a J gene segment was required. Rearrangements were called productive when the CDR3 lacked stop codons and stayed in frame with V and J; all others were non-productive. Following IMGT convention, CDR3 was defined as the stretch from the second conserved V-encoded cysteine up to the conserved J-encoded phenylalanine. In an earlier analysis of some 550 of the donors, sequences lacking an unambiguous match to a single V gene segment were excluded. An earlier analysis of roughly 590 of the donors called V segments functional above 56.7% productive rearrangements and segregating when the between-donor standard deviation exceeded 5%. To diagnose cytomegalovirus status from the catalog of TCR beta chain sequences, a statistical classification framework was built. A later analysis assigned V and J genes by comparing TCR nucleotide sequences with IMGT/GENE-DB human TR gene sequences. Using the TCRdist pipeline, a later analysis assigned CDR3 sequences along with most-parsimonious VDJ recombination scenarios. In a later analysis, each TCR beta chain was defined by its CDR3 amino acid sequence together with its V-gene family, and reads lacking a unique V-gene family were excluded. A later analysis removed over 500 highly shared, low-generation-probability nucleotide sequences to deal with suspected cross-contamination and a sequencing artifact. In a later analysis, a clonal expansion index for each public chain was calculated from normalized within-repertoire ranks of inferred template counts. In a later analysis, generation probabilities were computed using a VDJ recombination model fitted to out-of-frame rearrangements, and the results were checked against IGoR. Hypergeometric tests were used in a later analysis to score TCR-TCR, TCR-HLA and TCR-CMV co-occurrence, with a repertoire-size bias correction applied to the TCR pairs. A later analysis estimated false discovery rates by permuting HLA or CMV assignments 20 times. In a later analysis, co-occurring TCRs were grouped with DBSCAN, and TCRdist sequence similarity was added when clustering was performed within HLA-allele-positive subsets. For co-occurrence clustering, repertoires with fewer than 30,000 or more than 120,000 public chains were excluded, along with 5 or 6 repertoires with anomalous nucleotide sharing. TCRdb holds this immuneACCESS table with in-frame rearrangements only. Some clones are missing; in checked studies, unresolved V genes explain under half, and the rest has no known cause. For V, J and clone size, that table is used; D and trimming come from the DNA. The sample includes 70,000 to 95,000 clones, with 80% to 90% observed a single time. In total, the top ten clones hold over 5% of the sample.

Cut back by 2 bases and 7 bases, the V and J ends lie 5 bases apart. As encoded in the germline V gene, CDR1 is MNHNS while CDR2 is SASEGT. Taken from cysteine to phenylalanine, the CDR3 has 11 residues. This entry keeps only the CDR3 DNA: 33 bases, framed from base 1. The rearrangement joined TRBV6-1 to TRBJ1-1, and possibly TRBD1, on 5 matching bases. Sample: PBMCs. The TCR sequence derives from a woman between 18 and 29 years old in good health and CMV-seropositive. The CDR3 in this case is CASSERGEAFF. The DNA is TGTGCCAGCAGTGAAAGGGGTGAAGCTTTCTTT.